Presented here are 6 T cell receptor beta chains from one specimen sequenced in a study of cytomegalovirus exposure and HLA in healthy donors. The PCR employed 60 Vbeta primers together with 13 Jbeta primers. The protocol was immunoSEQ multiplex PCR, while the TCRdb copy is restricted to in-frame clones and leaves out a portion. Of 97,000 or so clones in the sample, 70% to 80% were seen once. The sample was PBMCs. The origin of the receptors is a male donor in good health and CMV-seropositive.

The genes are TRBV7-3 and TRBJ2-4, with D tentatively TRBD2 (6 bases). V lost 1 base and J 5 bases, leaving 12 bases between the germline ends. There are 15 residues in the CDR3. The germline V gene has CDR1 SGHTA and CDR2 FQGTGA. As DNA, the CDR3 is TGTGCCAGCAGCTTAAGTGGTCAGCGGGAAAACATTCAGTACTTC. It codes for CASSLSGQRENIQYF.

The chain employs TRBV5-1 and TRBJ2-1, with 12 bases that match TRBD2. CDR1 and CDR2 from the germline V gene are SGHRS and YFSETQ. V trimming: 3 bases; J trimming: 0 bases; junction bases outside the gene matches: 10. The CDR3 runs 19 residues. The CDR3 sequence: CASSSAGTSGHSSYNEQFF. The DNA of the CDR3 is TGCGCCAGCAGCTCAGCAGGGACTAGCGGGCACAGCTCCTACAATGAGCAGTTCTTC.

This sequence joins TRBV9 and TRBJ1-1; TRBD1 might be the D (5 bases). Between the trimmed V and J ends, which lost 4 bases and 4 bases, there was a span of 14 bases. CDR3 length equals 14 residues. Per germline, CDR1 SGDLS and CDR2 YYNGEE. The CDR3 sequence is CASSPRQGSTEAFF. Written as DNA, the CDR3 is TGTGCCAGCAGCCCCCGTCAGGGAAGCACTGAAGCTTTCTTT.

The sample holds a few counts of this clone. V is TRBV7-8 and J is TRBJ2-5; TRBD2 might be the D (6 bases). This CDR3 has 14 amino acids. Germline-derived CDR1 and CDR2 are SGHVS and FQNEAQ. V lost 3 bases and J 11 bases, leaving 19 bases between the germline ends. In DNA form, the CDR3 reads TGTGCCAGCAGCTTCGTGGAGGGGTCGGGTGAGCAGTACTTC. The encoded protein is CASSFVEGSGEQYF. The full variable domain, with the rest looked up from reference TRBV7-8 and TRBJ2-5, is GAGVSQSPRYKVAKRGQDVALRCDPISGHVSLFWYQQALGQGPEFLTYFQNEAQLDKSGLPSDRFFAERPEGSVSTLKIQRTQQEDSAVYLCASSFVEGSGEQYFGPGTRLLVL.

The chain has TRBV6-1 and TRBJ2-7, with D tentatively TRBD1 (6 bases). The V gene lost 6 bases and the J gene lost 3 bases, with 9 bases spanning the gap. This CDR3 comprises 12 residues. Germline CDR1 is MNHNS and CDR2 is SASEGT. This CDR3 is CASRGQNYEQYF. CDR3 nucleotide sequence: TGTGCCAGCAGGGGACAAAACTACGAGCAGTACTTC.

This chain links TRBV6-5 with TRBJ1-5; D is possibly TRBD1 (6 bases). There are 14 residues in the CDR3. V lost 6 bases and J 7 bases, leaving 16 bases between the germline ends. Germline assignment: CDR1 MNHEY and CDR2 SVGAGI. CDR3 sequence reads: CASSSGQNLQPQHF. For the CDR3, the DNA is TGTGCCAGCAGCTCGGGACAAAACTTACAGCCCCAGCATTTT.